These 12 T cell receptor beta chains originate from one sample sequenced in a study of blood T cell repertoires in COVID-19 (dated by TCRdb to 2018 to 2020). Libraries were built with the immunoSEQ multiplex PCR assay. The source is immuneACCESS, and TCRdb retained only in-frame sequences with V and J called. Part of the clones is not carried over; for the studies checked, unresolved V genes explain less than half of this, and the remainder is unexplained. Here the sample has around 500,000 clones; 70% to 90% occur a single time. More than 7.5% of the sample belongs to the ten largest clones. Specimen: PBMCs or T cells enriched from blood (not recorded which). These receptors originate from a woman aged 60-70 years who had recovered from COVID-19.

This sequence joins TRBV11-3 and TRBJ2-1; 12 nucleotides agree with TRBD2. The CDR3 totals 15 residues. Germline V gene sequence: CDR1 SGHNT, CDR2 YENEEA. After removal of 4 bases from V and 7 bases from J, the junction contained 5 bases not matched to a gene. The CDR3 here is CASSSGLAGTNEQFF. Written as DNA, the CDR3 is TGTGCCAGCAGCTCAGGACTAGCGGGGACTAATGAGCAGTTCTTC.

The chain carries TRBV27 and TRBJ1-6, with 7 bases matching TRBD1. The CDR3 is 14 amino acids. Looked up from germline, CDR1 is MNHEY and CDR2 is SMNVEV (reference sequence). V trimming: 0 bases; J trimming: 12 bases; junction bases outside the gene matches: 5. CDR3 in DNA: TGTGCCAGCAGTTTATCGGAGACAGGGAAACCCCTCCACTTT. Protein sequence: CASSLSETGKPLHF.

The chain is built from TRBV5-1 and TRBJ1-4; 8 bases are a match to TRBD1. Germline V CDR1 and CDR2: SGHRS, YFSETQ. V gave up 4 bases and J gave up 8 bases; unmatched junction bases: 10. The CDR3 covers 15 residues. The CDR3 DNA sequence: TGCGCCAGCAGCCCTGGACAGGGAGTATGGGAAAAACTGTTTTTT. It encodes CASSPGQGVWEKLFF.

CDR3 region: CAIRLAGGSYEQYF. The CDR3 nucleotides read TGTGCCATCAGACTAGCGGGGGGTTCCTACGAGCAGTACTTC. J is TRBJ2-7 and V is TRBV10-3, with 12 positions matching TRBD2. V was pared by 6 bases and J by 1 base, with 1 base of the junction left unmatched. CDR1 is ENHRY and CDR2 is SYGVKD in the germline V gene. This CDR3 has 14 amino acids.

DNA for the CDR3: TGTGCCATCAGAGACTGGGGGGGCGCCCCGTCTGAAGCTTTCTTT. Encoded protein: CAIRDWGGAPSEAFF. The chain couples TRBV10-3 to TRBJ1-1, with D possibly TRBD1 on 6 matching bases. Per the germline V gene, CDR1 is ENHRY and CDR2 is SYGVKD. CDR3 length: 15 residues. Trimming took 6 bases from V and 6 from J, leaving 20 bases between them.

This clone has only one observation. The chain combines TRBV7-9 with TRBJ1-1; D call uncertain. CDR1 is SEHNR, CDR2 FQNEAQ, per germline (reference sequence). This CDR3 has 15 amino acids. V lost 0 bases and J 2 bases, leaving 10 bases between the germline ends. CDR3 in amino acids: CASSLAPGINTEAFF. CDR3 coding DNA: TGTGCCAGCAGCTTAGCGCCGGGTATTAACACTGAAGCTTTCTTT.

The sample holds a few counts of this clone. This rearrangement joins TRBV6-6 to TRBJ2-7, with 7 bases identical to TRBD2. CDR3 size: 14 residues. V shed 11 bases and J 3 bases; nucleotides not matched to a gene: 13. CDR1 MNHNY and CDR2 SVGAGI come from the germline V gene (reference sequence). For the CDR3, the DNA is TGTGCCTCAAGGGAAGCGGGGCTCCTCTACGAGCAGTACGTC. Protein product: CASREAGLLYEQYV.

The chain uses TRBV15 and TRBJ2-6, with TRBD1 identical over 8 bases. V trimming: 5 bases; J trimming: 0 bases; junction bases outside the gene matches: 12. Germline values: CDR1 LNHNV, CDR2 YYDKDF (reference sequence). The CDR3 is 19 residues long. CDR3: CATSPQLTGATSGANVLTF. Here the CDR3 DNA reads TGTGCCACCAGCCCGCAATTGACAGGGGCCACCTCTGGGGCCAACGTCCTGACTTTC.

The chain combines TRBV5-1 with TRBJ2-7; 10 nucleotides agree with TRBD1. The germline V gene has CDR1 SGHRS and CDR2 YFSETQ. Trimming took 3 bases from V and 3 from J; bases not matched to a gene: 3. The CDR3 runs to 14 residues. Written as DNA, the CDR3 is TGCGCCAGCAGCTCGACAGGGGGCAACTACGAGCAGTACTTC. Residues: CASSSTGGNYEQYF.

CDR3 sequence (DNA): TGTGCCAGCAGCTTGAGGACAGTAAACTCACCCCTCCACTTT. This translates into CASSLRTVNSPLHF. The chain carries TRBV7-2 and TRBJ1-6; D possibly corresponds to TRBD1 (6 bases). The V end lost 3 bases, the J end lost 10 bases, and 13 bases lay between the germline ends. Germline-derived CDR1 and CDR2 are SGHTA and FQGNSA. The CDR3 extends over 14 amino acids.

CDR3 sequence: CASQRTAQETQYF. The CDR3 DNA reads TGTGCCTCCCAACGGACAGCACAAGAGACCCAGTACTTC. The chain carries TRBV6-5 and TRBJ2-5; possibly TRBD1 for D (6 bases). Germline V lookup: CDR1 MNHEY, CDR2 SVGAGI. The germline V and J ends were trimmed by 11 bases and 2 bases, with 15 bases remaining between them. This CDR3 region has 13 residues.

V is TRBV7-7 and J is TRBJ2-1; 15 bases align to TRBD2. The V gene end was trimmed by 5 bases and the J gene end by 7 bases; junction bases not matched to a gene: 3. The CDR3 loop spans 15 amino acids. CDR1 and CDR2 from the germline V gene are SSHAT and FNYEAQ (reference sequence). Written as DNA, the CDR3 is TGTGCCAGCAGCCCGGGACTAGCGGGGGGAAATGAGCAGTTCTTC. This codes for CASSPGLAGGNEQFF.